The present T cell receptor beta chain was sequenced within a study of T cells in Graves' hyperthyroidism and ophthalmopathy. Study outcomes and limitations: Also found in blood were most expanded thyroid clonotypes above 0.001. Progression to ophthalmopathy was predicted a median of approximately 6.4 months early.

The CDR3 is 15 amino acids. V gave up 4 bases and J gave up 2 bases; unmatched junction bases: 5. The germline gives CDR1 SEHNR, CDR2 FQNEAQ (reference sequence). The CDR3 regions of TCR beta were amplified from RNA transcripts. An initial round of RT-PCR targeting the TCR CDR3 relied on the HTBI primer set. MiXCR was run by TCRdb on the multiplex PCR reads, yielding one entry per CDR3 protein. This sample carries roughly 250,000 distinct CDR3 sequences, about 14% of them seen once, and the ten largest clones take about an eighth. This clonotype has ten or more counts. The antigen is not known. V is TRBV7-9 and J is TRBJ2-7; 10 bases map to TRBD2. The clonotype comes from a woman aged 40 to 55 with Graves' hyperthyroidism that later progressed to Graves' ophthalmopathy. Sequencing was done on a sample of blood. In DNA, the CDR3 is TGTGCCAGCAGCTGGGGACTAGCGAACGCCTACGAGCAGTACTTC. Translating gives CASSWGLANAYEQYF.